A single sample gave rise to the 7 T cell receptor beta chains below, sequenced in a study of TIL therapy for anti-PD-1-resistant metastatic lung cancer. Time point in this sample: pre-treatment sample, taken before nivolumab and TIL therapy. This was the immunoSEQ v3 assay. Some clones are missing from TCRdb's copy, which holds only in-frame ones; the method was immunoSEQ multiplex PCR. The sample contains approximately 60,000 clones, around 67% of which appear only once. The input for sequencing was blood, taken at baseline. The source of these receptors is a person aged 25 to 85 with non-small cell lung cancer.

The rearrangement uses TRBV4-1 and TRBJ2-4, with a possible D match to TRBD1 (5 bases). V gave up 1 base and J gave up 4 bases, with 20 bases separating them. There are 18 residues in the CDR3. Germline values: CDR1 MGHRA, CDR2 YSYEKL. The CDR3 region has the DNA TGCGCCAGCAGCCAAGTTGGCAGGGTTACGCAGGCTAAAAACATTCAGTACTTC. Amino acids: CASSQVGRVTQAKNIQYF.

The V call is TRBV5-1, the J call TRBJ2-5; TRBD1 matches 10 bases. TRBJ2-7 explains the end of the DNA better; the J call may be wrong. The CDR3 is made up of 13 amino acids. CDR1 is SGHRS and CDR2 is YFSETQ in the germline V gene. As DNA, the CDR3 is TGCGCCAGCAGGCCGGGACAGGGGTCCGAGCAGTACTTC. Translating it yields CASRPGQGSEQYF.

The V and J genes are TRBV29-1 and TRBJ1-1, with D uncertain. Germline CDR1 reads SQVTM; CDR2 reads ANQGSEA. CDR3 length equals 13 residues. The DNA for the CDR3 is TGCAGTACGGGGATCTCTTTGAACACTGAAGCTTTCTTT. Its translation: CSTGISLNTEAFF.

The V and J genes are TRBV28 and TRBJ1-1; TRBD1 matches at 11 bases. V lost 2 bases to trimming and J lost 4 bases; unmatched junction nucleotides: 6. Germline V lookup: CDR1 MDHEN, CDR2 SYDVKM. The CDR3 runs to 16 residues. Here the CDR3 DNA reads TGTGCCAGCAGTTTAGGGACAGGGGGTAGGGGCACTGAAGCTTTCTTT. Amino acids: CASSLGTGGRGTEAFF.

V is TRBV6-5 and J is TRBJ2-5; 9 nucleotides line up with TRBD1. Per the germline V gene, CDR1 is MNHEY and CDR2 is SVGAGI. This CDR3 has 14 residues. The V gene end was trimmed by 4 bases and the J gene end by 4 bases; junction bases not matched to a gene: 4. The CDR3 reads CASSSGTGSETQYF. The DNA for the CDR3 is TGTGCCAGCAGTTCCGGGACAGGGTCAGAGACCCAGTACTTC.

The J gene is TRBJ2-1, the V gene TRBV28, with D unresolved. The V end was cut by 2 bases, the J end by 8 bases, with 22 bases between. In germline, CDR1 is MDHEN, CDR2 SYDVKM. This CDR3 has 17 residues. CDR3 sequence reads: CASSLASGFPRGYEQFF. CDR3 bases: TGTGCCAGCAGTTTAGCCTCGGGCTTCCCGAGAGGATATGAGCAGTTCTTC.

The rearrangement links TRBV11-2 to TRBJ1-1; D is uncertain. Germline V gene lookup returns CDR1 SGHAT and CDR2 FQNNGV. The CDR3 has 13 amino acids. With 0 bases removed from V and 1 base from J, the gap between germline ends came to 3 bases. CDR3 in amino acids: CASSLDSNTEAFF. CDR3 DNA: TGTGCCAGCAGCTTAGACTCGAACACTGAAGCTTTCTTT.